A single TCR beta chain is shown here with its context. No antigen is known for it. Treatment reported: 15 to 20 received Ad26.COV2.S at low or high dose, single or two shots; about 5 received placebo; per-sample allocation not given. Repertoires come from day 63 after the first vaccine or placebo injection. CDR3 size: 15 residues. V dropped 6 bases and J dropped 6; count of bases not matched to a gene: 10. Germline CDR1 reads SGHNT; CDR2 reads YYREEE (reference sequence). Some clones are missing from TCRdb's copy, which holds only in-frame ones; the method was immunoSEQ multiplex PCR. The sample holds 200,000 to 300,000 clones; around nine tenths are singletons and the top ten take about 2.8%. This specimen comes from a study of Ad26.COV2.S vaccination and SARS-CoV-2 variants. Study-wide results and limits: Considerable breadth of spike-specific CD8+ and CD4+ T cell responses has reportedly been documented following vaccination.

This clonotype was obtained from a person aged 18 to 59 who received the Ad26.COV2.S COVID-19 vaccine or a placebo. This sequence joins TRBV5-4 and TRBJ1-2; 11 nucleotides match TRBD1. Material: peripheral blood, obtained in a trial of Ad26.COV2.S vaccine versus placebo. CDR3 region: CASNQWTGGRDGYTF. Written as DNA, the CDR3 is TGTGCCAGCAACCAGTGGACAGGGGGCAGGGATGGCTACACCTTC. The full variable domain, completed using reference TRBV5-4 and TRBJ1-2, is ETGVTQSPTHLIKTRGQQVTLRCSSQSGHNTVSWYQQALGQGPQFIFQYYREEENGRGNFPPRFSGLQFPNYSSELNVNALELDDSALYLCASNQWTGGRDGYTFGSGTRLTVV.